A single T cell receptor (beta chain) is shown here with its context. Trimming left V 1 base short and J 1 base short, with 19 bases between. Germline assignment: CDR1 SGHDT and CDR2 YYEEEE. The CDR3 is 18 amino acids. This entry belongs to a study of T cell responses to AZD1222 COVID-19 vaccine. Generated by immunoSEQ multiplex PCR, the TCRdb table keeps only in-frame clones and is missing some. The table records 90,000 to 150,000 clones, 87% of them present only once. The sequencing here drew on peripheral blood, taken 28 days after the second AZD1222 dose. The receptor comes from an adult who received the AZD1222 COVID-19 vaccine. V and J are TRBV5-6 and TRBJ2-3, with D perhaps TRBD1 or TRBD2 (5 bases each). The CDR3 loop reads CASSLTDVWGFGTDTQYF. The CDR3 DNA reads TGTGCCAGCAGCTTGACGGACGTCTGGGGGTTCGGCACAGATACGCAGTATTTT. Combining the CDR3 with reference TRBV5-6 and TRBJ2-3 gives the whole variable domain DAGVTQSPTHLIKTRGQQVTLRCSPKSGHDTVSWYQQALGQGPQFIFQYYEEEERQRGNFPDRFSGHQFPNYSSELNVNALLLGDSALYLCASSLTDVWGFGTDTQYFGPGTRLTVL.